The source of this TCR beta chain is a study of vaccination effects on CD4 cells after COVID-19. Study-wide background: Researchers obtained post-vaccine samples at a median of 72 days past the second dose.

Expansion with viral peptide pools was applied to antigen-specific CD4+ T cells by the ViraFEST assay prior to sequencing. Isolation of CD4+ T cells took place after around 10 days of culture. Participants each got two BNT162b2 or mRNA-1273 vaccine doses. Points from the study as a whole: The study dataset contains few convalescent patients and includes no early post-infection timepoints. Clones of infection and vaccine origin contracted markedly late after vaccination. Nearly all vaccine-induced clones in healthy recipients recognized only SARS-CoV-2.

The CDR3 is 16 residues long. CDR1 is SGHTA, CDR2 FQGTGA, per germline. V shed 4 bases, J shed 4 bases, and the junction held 5 bases outside the gene matches. The method was immunoSEQ multiplex PCR; TCRdb's version includes in-frame clones alone and lacks a portion of them. The sample shows tens of thousands of clones, approximately 78% of them seen only once. Note on this clone: Its specificity is not known.

The source is a human donor who received a COVID-19 vaccine. Some clones in this sample may be carry-over from other donors' samples. V is TRBV7-3 and J is TRBJ2-2; TRBD1 matches at 11 bases. Sequences were derived from CD4+ T cells from PBMCs cultured with HCoV-NL63 spike peptides, sampled after COVID-19 vaccination. The CDR3 is CASSSPGTGGTGELFF. The CDR3 coding sequence is TGTGCCAGCAGCTCACCCGGGACAGGGGGCACCGGGGAGCTGTTTTTT. The whole variable domain, filled in from reference TRBV7-3 and TRBJ2-2, reads GAGVSQTPSNKVTEKGKYVELRCDPISGHTALYWYRQSLGQGPEFLIYFQGTGAADDSGLPNDRFFAVRPEGSVSTLKIQRTERGDSAVYLCASSSPGTGGTGELFFGEGSRLTVL.